Below, 22 T cell receptor beta chains from the same sample are listed, as sequenced in a study of glioma-infiltrating T cells. Amplification of TCR alpha and beta CDR3 regions from RNA used iRepertoire nested multiplex PCR. In TCRdb, the multiplex PCR reads were re-called with MiXCR into one record per CDR3 protein. The data show about 130,000 distinct CDR3 sequences, around 23% seen once. Sequences were obtained from glioma tissue, nonneoplastic brain tissue, or PBMCs (not recorded which). These receptors all come from a human donor with low-grade glioma or glioblastoma, undergoing nonglioma brain surgery, or in good health (not recorded which).

At least ten counts were recorded for this clonotype. The chain uses TRBV27 and TRBJ2-7; TRBD2 agrees at 7 bases. This CDR3 is 14 amino acids long. CDR1 MNHEY and CDR2 SMNVEV come from the germline V gene (reference sequence). V lost 3 bases to trimming and J lost 7 bases; unmatched junction nucleotides: 9. The CDR3 nucleotides read TGTGCCAGCAGTTTCTCCGGGACTACGTATGAGCAGTACTTC. Encoded protein: CASSFSGTTYEQYF.

Many counts were recorded for this clonotype. CDR3 loop: CATRGSGTGVPDTQYF. DNA of the CDR3: TGTGCCACCAGGGGTAGCGGGACAGGGGTCCCAGATACGCAGTATTTT. The rearrangement joins TRBV15 to TRBJ2-3; 10 bases map to TRBD1. V was pared by 6 bases and J by 4 bases, with 10 bases of the junction left unmatched. Germline CDR1 is LNHNV and CDR2 is YYDKDF (reference sequence). The CDR3 covers 16 residues.

The table lists this clonotype with many counts. The chain couples TRBV20-1 to TRBJ1-1; the D is unclear. Germline V gives CDR1 DFQATT, CDR2 SNEGSKA (reference sequence). Trimming stripped 3 bases from V and 6 bases from J, with 14 bases between. The length of the CDR3 is 13 residues. CDR3 sequence (DNA): TGCAGTGCTAGTGGGGTAGGGAGGGCTGAAGCTTTCTTT. This codes for CSASGVGRAEAFF.

This clonotype showed up just once. The rearrangement uses TRBV15 and TRBJ2-7, with D possibly being TRBD2 (5 bases). This CDR3 comprises 14 residues. V gave up 0 bases and J gave up 9 bases, with 15 bases separating them. Looked up from germline, CDR1 is LNHNV and CDR2 is YYDKDF (reference sequence). CDR3 sequence reads: CATSRDQASSGQYF. CDR3 DNA: TGTGCCACCAGCAGAGATCAGGCTAGCAGCGGGCAGTACTTC.

This clonotype has at least ten counts. Here the CDR3 reads CASSLALLYGYTF. The CDR3 nucleotides read TGTGCCAGCAGCTTAGCACTGCTCTATGGCTACACCTTC. The chain links TRBV7-8 to TRBJ1-2; D call uncertain. Per the germline V gene, CDR1 is SGHVS and CDR2 is FQNEAQ. V was cut by 0 bases and J by 4 bases, with 6 bases left in between. The CDR3 is 13 residues long.

In regard to this clonotype: Relative to the germline gene, one junction end is altered; a read error may explain this. The chain links TRBV6-6 to TRBJ2-2; the D gene is possibly TRBD2 (6 bases). Germline CDR1 reads MNHNY; CDR2 reads SVGAGI (reference sequence). CDR3 length equals 14 residues. CDR3 coding DNA: TGTGCCAGTAGTTTTGCTGGGAACACCGGGGGGCTGTTTTTT. It translates to CASSFAGNTGGLFF.

The table lists this clonotype with a count of one. This may stem from a read error, because a much larger clone lies one nucleotide away. The chain carries TRBV10-3 and TRBJ2-7; D might be TRBD1 (5 bases). This CDR3 comprises 14 residues. Germline assignment: CDR1 ENHRY and CDR2 SYGVKD. CDR3 residues: CVISGEQAYNEQYF. The CDR3 region has the DNA TGTGTCATCAGTGGCGAACAGGCCTATAACGAGCAGTACTTC.

Many counts were recorded for this clonotype. The chain couples TRBV6-6 to TRBJ2-7, with D perhaps TRBD1 (6 bases). This CDR3 has 15 residues. Germline CDR1 MNHNY, CDR2 SVGAGI (reference sequence). V was clipped by 2 bases and J by 0 bases, with 11 bases between them. This chain's CDR3 is CASSYDRSTSYEQYF. As DNA, the CDR3 is TGTGCCAGCAGTTACGACAGGTCTACCTCCTACGAGCAGTACTTC.

This clonotype appeared many times. The rearrangement uses TRBV7-8 and TRBJ1-3, with 7 positions matching TRBD1. The V gene end was trimmed by 5 bases and the J gene end by 0 bases; junction bases not matched to a gene: 7. The CDR3 contains 16 residues. CDR1 SGHVS and CDR2 FQNEAQ come from the germline V gene. The CDR3: CASSPRQGGSGNTIYF. For the CDR3, the DNA is TGTGCCAGCAGCCCACGACAGGGAGGCTCTGGAAACACCATATATTTT.

A note on this clonotype: This may be a read error: a much more frequent sequence differs by one nucleotide. The V and J genes are TRBV20-1 and TRBJ2-5; 7 nucleotides agree with TRBD2. Germline assignment: CDR1 DFQATT and CDR2 SNEGSKA (reference sequence). The CDR3 extends over 15 amino acids. The CDR3 bases are TGCAGTGTCATCCGTCTGGCGGGAGCGCGAGAGGCCCAGTACTTC. Residues: CSVIRLAGAREAQYF.

In its sample, this clonotype was seen many times. J is TRBJ1-1 and V is TRBV20-1, with 7 nucleotides matching TRBD1. This CDR3 has 15 residues. Per germline, CDR1 DFQATT and CDR2 SNEGSKA (reference sequence). The V segment lost 4 bases and the J segment 5 bases; nucleotides outside the gene matches: 13. As DNA, the CDR3 is TGCAGTGCTACAACCGGGACCCAGGGGGGGACTGAAGCTTTCTTT. It is translated as CSATTGTQGGTEAFF.

The chain combines TRBV5-4 with TRBJ2-1; 14 bases match TRBD2. Looked up from germline, CDR1 is SGHNT and CDR2 is YYREEE (reference sequence). V was pared by 3 bases and J by 8 bases, with 13 bases of the junction left unmatched. The CDR3 runs to 18 residues. The CDR3 DNA reads as TGTGCCAGCAGCTCGCCCGACTTGACTAGCGGGAGGGCCCATGAGCAGTTCTTC. Protein: CASSSPDLTSGRAHEQFF.

This clonotype appeared many times. This chain uses TRBV4-3 with TRBJ2-3; TRBD2 matches at 12 bases. The CDR3 consists of 17 residues. The germline V gene encodes CDR1 LGHNA and CDR2 YSLEER. J gave up 3 bases and V 3 bases, and 7 bases lay outside the gene matches. In DNA form, the CDR3 reads TGCGCCAGCAGCCACCGACCTGGACTAGCGGGAACAGATACGCAGTATTTT. Translation gives CASSHRPGLAGTDTQYF.

The table lists this clonotype with many counts. The V gene is TRBV6-6, the J gene TRBJ1-3; D ambiguous. V lost 2 bases to trimming and J lost 0 bases, with 8 bases between them. CDR3 length equals 15 residues. The germline V gene has CDR1 MNHNY and CDR2 SVGAGI (reference sequence). CDR3: CASSYGRNSGNTIYF. DNA for the CDR3: TGTGCCAGCAGTTACGGCCGGAACTCTGGAAACACCATATATTTT.

This sequence joins TRBV20-1 and TRBJ1-1; D unclear. The CDR3 spans 13 residues. CDR1 is DFQATT, CDR2 SNEGSKA, per germline (reference sequence). V lost 3 bases, J lost 7 bases, and 15 bases lay in between. CDR3 sequence reads: CSARGDGTLEAFF. The CDR3 DNA is TGCAGTGCTAGGGGTGACGGTACTCTTGAAGCTTTCTTT.

This clonotype showed up many times. The chain combines TRBV20-1 with TRBJ2-1, with D unresolved. This CDR3 contains 12 residues. V dropped 4 bases and J dropped 13 bases, with 17 bases sitting between them. Germline CDR1 and CDR2: DFQATT and SNEGSKA (reference sequence). Here the CDR3 reads CSANRPGFYQFF. DNA for the CDR3: TGCAGTGCTAACCGGCCTGGGTTCTATCAGTTCTTC.

This clonotype was found a few times. This chain links TRBV11-3 with TRBJ2-1, with 9 bases identical to TRBD2. The CDR3 length is 16 residues. The V gene's germline CDR1 is SGHNT and CDR2 YENEEA. V shed 2 bases and J 0 bases; nucleotides not matched to a gene: 2. Here the CDR3 reads CASSLLAGSSYNEQFF. CDR3 DNA: TGTGCCAGCAGCTTACTAGCGGGAAGCTCCTACAATGAGCAGTTCTTC.

About this clonotype itself: Since a much larger clone is just one base distant, this may be a read error. This chain connects TRBV5-1 to TRBJ2-7; D unresolved. V lost 0 bases and J lost 2, with 9 bases in between. The length of the CDR3 is 14 residues. Germline assignment: CDR1 SGHRS and CDR2 YFSETQ. The CDR3, as DNA: TGCGCCAGCAGCTTGGCTGGGTGTACCTACGAGCAGTACTTC. The encoded protein is CASSLAGCTYEQYF.

Many counts were recorded for this clonotype. This chain uses TRBV6-1 with TRBJ2-7; 12 bases match TRBD2. V was clipped by 6 bases and J by 6 bases; unmatched bases: 6. There are 14 residues in the CDR3. Per the germline V gene, CDR1 is MNHNS and CDR2 is SASEGT. The CDR3 loop reads CASSRTSGTVEQYF. CDR3 DNA sequence: TGTGCCAGCAGCCGGACTAGCGGGACGGTCGAGCAGTACTTC.

This clonotype was counted many times. This rearrangement joins TRBV19 to TRBJ2-7; no clear D. V lost 7 bases, J lost 2 bases, and 15 bases lay in between. This CDR3 has 14 residues. From germline, CDR1 is LNHDA and CDR2 SQIVND (reference sequence). The CDR3 DNA is TGTGCCAGTACCGCATCACCTTTAGCCTACGAGCAGTACTTC. This translates into CASTASPLAYEQYF. Full variable domain (rest looked up from reference TRBV19 and TRBJ2-7): DGGITQSPKYLFRKEGQNVTLSCEQNLNHDAMYWYRQDPGQGLRLIYYSQIVNDFQKGDIAEGYSVSREKKESFPLTVTSAQKNPTAFYLCASTASPLAYEQYFGPGTRLTVT.

This clonotype was found many times. This rearrangement joins TRBV27 to TRBJ2-3, with TRBD2 matching 8 bases. The trim removed 6 bases at V and 4 bases at J, leaving 6 bases unmatched. The germline V gene has CDR1 MNHEY and CDR2 SMNVEV (reference sequence). The CDR3 totals 14 residues. The CDR3 bases are TGTGCCAGCAGGAAGCGGGAGCGCTCAGATACGCAGTATTTT. Translated: CASRKRERSDTQYF.

In this sample, this clonotype turned up a few times. This may arise from a read error, as a much more abundant clone is one base away. The chain links TRBV28 to TRBJ2-7; maybe TRBD1 (5 bases). The germline CDR1 and CDR2 sequences are MDHEN and SYDVKM. Trimming removed 6 bases at V and 8 bases at J, with 14 bases between. CDR3 length: 12 residues. The CDR3 reads CASSTDRAKQYF. The CDR3 DNA sequence: TGTGCCAGCAGCACTGACAGAGCCAAGCAGTACTTC.